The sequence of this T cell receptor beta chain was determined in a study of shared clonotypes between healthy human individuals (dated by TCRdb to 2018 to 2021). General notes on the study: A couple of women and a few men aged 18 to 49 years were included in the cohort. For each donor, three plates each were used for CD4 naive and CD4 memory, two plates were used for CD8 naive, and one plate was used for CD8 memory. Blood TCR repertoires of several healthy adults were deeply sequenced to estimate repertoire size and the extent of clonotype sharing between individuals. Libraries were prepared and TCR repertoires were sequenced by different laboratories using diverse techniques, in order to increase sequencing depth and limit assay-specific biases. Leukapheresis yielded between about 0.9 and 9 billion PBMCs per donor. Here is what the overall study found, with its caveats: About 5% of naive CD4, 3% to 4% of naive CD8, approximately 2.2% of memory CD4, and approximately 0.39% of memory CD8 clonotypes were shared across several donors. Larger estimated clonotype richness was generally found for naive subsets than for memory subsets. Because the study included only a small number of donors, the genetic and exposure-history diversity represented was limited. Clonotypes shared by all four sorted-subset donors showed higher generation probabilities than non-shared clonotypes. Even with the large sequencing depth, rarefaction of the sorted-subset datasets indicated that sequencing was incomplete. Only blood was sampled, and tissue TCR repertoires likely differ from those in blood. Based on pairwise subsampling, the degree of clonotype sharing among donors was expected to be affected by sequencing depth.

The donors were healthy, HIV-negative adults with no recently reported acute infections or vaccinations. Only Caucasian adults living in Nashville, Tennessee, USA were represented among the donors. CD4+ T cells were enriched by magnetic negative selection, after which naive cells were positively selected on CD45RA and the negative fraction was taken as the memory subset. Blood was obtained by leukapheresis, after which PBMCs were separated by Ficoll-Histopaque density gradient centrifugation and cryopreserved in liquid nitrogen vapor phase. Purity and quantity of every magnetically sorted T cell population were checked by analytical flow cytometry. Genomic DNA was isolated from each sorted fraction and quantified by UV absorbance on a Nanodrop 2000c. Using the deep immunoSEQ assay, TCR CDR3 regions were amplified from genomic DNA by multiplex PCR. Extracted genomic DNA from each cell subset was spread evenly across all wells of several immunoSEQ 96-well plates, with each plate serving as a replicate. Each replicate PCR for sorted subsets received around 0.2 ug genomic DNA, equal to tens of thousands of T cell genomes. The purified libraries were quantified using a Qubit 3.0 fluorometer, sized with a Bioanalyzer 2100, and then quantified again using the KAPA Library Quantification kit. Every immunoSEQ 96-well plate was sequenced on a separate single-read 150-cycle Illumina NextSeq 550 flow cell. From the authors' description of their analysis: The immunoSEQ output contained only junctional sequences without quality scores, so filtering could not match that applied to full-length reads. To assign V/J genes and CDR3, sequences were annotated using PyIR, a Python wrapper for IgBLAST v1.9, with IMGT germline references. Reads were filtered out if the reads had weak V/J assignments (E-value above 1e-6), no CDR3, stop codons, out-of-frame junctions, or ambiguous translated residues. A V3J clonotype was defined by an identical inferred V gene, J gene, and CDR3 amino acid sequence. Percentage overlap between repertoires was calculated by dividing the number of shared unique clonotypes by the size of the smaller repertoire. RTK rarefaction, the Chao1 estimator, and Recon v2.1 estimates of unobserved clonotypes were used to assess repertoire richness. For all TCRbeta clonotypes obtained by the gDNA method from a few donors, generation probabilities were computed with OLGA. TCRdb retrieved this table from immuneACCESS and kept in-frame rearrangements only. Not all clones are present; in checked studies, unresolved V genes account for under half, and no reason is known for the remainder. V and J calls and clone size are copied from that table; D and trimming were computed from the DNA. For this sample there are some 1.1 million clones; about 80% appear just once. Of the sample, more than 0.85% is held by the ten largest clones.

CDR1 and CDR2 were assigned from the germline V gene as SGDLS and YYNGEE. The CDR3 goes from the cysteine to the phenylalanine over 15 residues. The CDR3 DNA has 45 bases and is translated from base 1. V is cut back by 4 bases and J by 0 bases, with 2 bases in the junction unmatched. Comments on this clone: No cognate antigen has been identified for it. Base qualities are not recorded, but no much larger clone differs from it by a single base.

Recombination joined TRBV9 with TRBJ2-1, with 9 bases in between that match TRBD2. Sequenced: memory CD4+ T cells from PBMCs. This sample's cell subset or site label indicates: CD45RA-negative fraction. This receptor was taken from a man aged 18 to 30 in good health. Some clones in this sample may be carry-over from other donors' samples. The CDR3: CASSNSGSSYNEQFF. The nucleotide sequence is TGTGCCAGCAGCAATAGCGGGAGCTCCTACAATGAGCAGTTCTTC.